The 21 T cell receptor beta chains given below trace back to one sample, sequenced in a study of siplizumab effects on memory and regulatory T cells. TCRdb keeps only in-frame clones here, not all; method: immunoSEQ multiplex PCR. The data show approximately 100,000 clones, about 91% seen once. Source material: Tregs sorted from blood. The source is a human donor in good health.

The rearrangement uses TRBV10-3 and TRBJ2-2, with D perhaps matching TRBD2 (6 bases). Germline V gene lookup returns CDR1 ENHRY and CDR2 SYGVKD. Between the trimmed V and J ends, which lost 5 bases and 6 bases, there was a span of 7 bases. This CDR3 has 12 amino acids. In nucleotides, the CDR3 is TGTGCCATCAGTTCTAGCGCCGGGGAGCTGTTTTTT. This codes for CAISSSAGELFF.

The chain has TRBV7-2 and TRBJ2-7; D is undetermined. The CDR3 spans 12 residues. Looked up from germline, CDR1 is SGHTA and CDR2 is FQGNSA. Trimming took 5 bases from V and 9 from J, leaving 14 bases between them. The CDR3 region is CASSARTARQYF. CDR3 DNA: TGTGCCAGCAGCGCCCGGACGGCCCGGCAGTACTTC. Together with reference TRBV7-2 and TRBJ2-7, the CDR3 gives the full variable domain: GAGVSQSPSNKVTEKGKDVELRCDPISGHTALYWYRQSLGQGLEFLIYFQGNSAPDKSGLPSDRFSAERTGGSVSTLTIQRTQQEDSAVYLCASSARTARQYFGPGTRLTVT.

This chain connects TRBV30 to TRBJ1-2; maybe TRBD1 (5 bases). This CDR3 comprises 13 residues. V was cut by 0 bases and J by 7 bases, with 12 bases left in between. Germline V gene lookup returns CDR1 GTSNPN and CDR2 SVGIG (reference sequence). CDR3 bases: TGTGCCTGGAGTGTCGGCAGGGTTGCTGGCTACACCTTC. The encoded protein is CAWSVGRVAGYTF.

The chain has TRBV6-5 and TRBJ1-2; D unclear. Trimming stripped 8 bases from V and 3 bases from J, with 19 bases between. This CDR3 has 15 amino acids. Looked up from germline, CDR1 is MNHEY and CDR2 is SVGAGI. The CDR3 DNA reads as TGTGCCAGCCGGACGGGCCGGAGATGGGACTATGGCTACACCTTC. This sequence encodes CASRTGRRWDYGYTF.

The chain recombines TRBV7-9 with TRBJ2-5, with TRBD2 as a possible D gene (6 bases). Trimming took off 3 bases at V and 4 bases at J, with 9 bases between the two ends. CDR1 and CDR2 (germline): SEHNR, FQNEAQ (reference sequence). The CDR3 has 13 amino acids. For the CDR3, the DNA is TGTGCCAGCAGCTTCTTGGGGGGAGAGACCCAGTACTTC. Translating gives CASSFLGGETQYF.

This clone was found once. The CDR3 reads CASSGGPQGYEQYF. For the CDR3, the DNA is TGTGCCAGCAGTGGGGGTCCCCAGGGCTACGAGCAGTACTTC. V is TRBV6-1 and J is TRBJ2-7, with D perhaps TRBD1 (5 bases). The germline V and J ends were trimmed by 4 bases and 3 bases, with 13 bases remaining between them. CDR3 size: 14 residues. Germline loops: CDR1 MNHNS, CDR2 SASEGT.

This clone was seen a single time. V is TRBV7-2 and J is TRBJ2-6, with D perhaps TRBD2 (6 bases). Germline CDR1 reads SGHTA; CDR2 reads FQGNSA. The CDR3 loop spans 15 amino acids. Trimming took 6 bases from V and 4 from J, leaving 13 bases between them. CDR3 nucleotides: TGTGCCAGCAGAGCCGGGGGAGCGGGGGCCAACGTCCTGACTTTC. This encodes CASRAGGAGANVLTF.

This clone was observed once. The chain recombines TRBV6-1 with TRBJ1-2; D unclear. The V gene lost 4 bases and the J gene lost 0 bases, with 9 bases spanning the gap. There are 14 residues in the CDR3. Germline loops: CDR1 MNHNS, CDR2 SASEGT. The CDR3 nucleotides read TGTGCCAGCAGTGTGGGGATTACTAACTATGGCTACACCTTC. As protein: CASSVGITNYGYTF.

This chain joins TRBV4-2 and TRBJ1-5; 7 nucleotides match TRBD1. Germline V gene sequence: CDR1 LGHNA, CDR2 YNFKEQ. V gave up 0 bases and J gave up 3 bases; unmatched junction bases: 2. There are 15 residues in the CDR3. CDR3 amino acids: CASSQEGTDNQPQHF. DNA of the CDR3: TGTGCCAGCAGCCAAGAAGGGACAGACAATCAGCCCCAGCATTTT.

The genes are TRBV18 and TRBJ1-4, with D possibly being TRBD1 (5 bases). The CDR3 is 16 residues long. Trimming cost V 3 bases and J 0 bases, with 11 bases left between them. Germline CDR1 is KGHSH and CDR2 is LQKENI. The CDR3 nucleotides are TGTGCCAGCTCACCTCGGGACGGTGCAACTAATGAAAAACTGTTTTTT. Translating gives CASSPRDGATNEKLFF. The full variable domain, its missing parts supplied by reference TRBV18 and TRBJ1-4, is NAGVMQNPRHLVRRRGQEARLRCSPMKGHSHVYWYRQLPEEGLKFMVYLQKENIIDESGMPKERFSAEFPKEGPSILRIQQVVRGDSAAYFCASSPRDGATNEKLFFGSGTQLSVL.

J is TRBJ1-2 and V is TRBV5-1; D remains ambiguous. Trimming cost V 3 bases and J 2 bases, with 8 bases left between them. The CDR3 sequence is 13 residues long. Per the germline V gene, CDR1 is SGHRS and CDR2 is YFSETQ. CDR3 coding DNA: TGCGCCAGCAGCTCTGACAAGAACTATGGCTACACCTTC. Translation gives CASSSDKNYGYTF.

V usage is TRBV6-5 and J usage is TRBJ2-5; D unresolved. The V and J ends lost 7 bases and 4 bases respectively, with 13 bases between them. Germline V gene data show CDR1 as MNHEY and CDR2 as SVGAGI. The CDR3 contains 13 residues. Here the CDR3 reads CASNAPGPETQYF. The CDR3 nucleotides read TGTGCCAGCAATGCACCCGGACCAGAGACCCAGTACTTC.

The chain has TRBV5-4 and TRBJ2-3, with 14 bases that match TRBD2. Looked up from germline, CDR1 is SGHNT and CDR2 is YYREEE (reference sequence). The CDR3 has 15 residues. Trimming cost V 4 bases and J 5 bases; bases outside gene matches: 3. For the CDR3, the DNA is TGTGCCAGCAGCATGGGACTAGCGGGAGTAGATACGCAGTATTTT. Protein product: CASSMGLAGVDTQYF.

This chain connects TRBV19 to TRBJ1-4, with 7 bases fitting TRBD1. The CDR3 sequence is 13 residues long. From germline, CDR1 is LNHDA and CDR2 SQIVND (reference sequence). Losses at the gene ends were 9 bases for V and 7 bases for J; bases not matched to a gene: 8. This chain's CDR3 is CASRQGRGEKLFF. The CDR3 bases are TGTGCCAGCAGACAGGGAAGAGGTGAAAAACTGTTTTTT.

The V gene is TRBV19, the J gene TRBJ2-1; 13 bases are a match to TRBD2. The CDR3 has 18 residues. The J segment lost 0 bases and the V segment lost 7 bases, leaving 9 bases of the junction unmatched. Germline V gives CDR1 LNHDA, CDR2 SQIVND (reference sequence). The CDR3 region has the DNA TGTGCCAGTACCCCCTTGGGACTAGCGGGGCCCTCCTACAATGAGCAGTTCTTC. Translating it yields CASTPLGLAGPSYNEQFF.

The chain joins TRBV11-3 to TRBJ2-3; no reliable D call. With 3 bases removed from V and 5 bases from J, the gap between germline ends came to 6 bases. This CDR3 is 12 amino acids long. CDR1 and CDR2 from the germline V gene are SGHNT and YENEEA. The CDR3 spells CASSFSRDTQYF. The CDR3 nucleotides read TGTGCCAGCAGCTTTAGCCGAGATACGCAGTATTTT.

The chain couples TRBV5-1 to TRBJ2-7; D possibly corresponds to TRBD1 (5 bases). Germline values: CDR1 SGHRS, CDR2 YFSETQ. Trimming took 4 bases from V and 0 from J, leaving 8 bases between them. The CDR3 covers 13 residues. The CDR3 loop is CASSTGISYEQYF. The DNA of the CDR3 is TGCGCCAGCAGCACAGGTATCTCCTACGAGCAGTACTTC.

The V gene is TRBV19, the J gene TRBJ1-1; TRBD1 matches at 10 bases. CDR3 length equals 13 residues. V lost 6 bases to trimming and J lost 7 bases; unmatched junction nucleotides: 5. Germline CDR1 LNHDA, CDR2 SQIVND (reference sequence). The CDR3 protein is CASRDRGPDEAFF. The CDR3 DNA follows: TGTGCCAGTAGAGACAGGGGGCCGGATGAAGCTTTCTTT.

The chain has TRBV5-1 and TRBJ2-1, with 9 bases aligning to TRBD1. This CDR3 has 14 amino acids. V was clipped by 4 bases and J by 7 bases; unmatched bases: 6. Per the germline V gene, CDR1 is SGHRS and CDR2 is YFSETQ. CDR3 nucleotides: TGCGCCAGCAGCGGAGGGGACAGGGTGAATGAGCAGTTCTTC. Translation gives CASSGGDRVNEQFF.

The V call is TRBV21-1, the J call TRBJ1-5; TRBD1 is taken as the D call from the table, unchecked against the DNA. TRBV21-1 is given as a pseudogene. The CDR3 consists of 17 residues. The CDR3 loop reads CATRGMDSSLSNQPQHF. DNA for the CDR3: TGTGCGACGCGAGGGATGGACAGCTCGCTTAGCAATCAGCCCCAGCATTTT.

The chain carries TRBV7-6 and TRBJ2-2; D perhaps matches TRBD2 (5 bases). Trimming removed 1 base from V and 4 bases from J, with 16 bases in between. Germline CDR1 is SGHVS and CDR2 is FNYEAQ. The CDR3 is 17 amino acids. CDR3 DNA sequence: TGTGCCAGCAGCTTAGTCGGTAAAGGAGAGGGCACCGGGGAGCTGTTTTTT. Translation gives CASSLVGKGEGTGELFF.